What follows are 3 T cell receptor beta chains derived from one specimen sequenced in a study of T-cell reconstitution after alpha-beta-depleted transplantation in children. TCRbeta library preparation incorporated unique molecular identifiers. One entry per CDR3 protein results from TCRdb running MiXCR on the PCR reads. The profile shows about 600,000 distinct CDR3 sequences, over 9.5% of them singletons. This specimen consisted of PBMCs from the stem cell graft donor, obtained from the stem cell graft. These receptors were collected from a human donor who donated a stem cell graft to a child with acute myeloid leukemia.

This clonotype was counted ten times or more. The V and J genes are TRBV11-2 and TRBJ2-1; the D gene is possibly TRBD2 (5 bases). The CDR3 runs 15 residues. V was shortened by 5 bases and J by 6 bases, with 17 bases between the two germline ends. The V gene's germline CDR1 is SGHAT and CDR2 FQNNGV. The CDR3 loop is CASSEPPDSINEQFF. The CDR3 DNA is TGTGCCAGCAGCGAGCCGCCGGACTCTATCAATGAGCAGTTCTTC.

This clonotype has more than one count but fewer than ten. J is TRBJ1-6 and V is TRBV10-3; D call uncertain. With 0 bases removed from V and 10 bases from J, the gap between germline ends came to 16 bases. Germline CDR1 ENHRY, CDR2 SYGVKD. The CDR3 consists of 16 residues. The DNA of the CDR3 is TGTGCCATCAGTGAGTCGGCGCAGATCCGTGGGTCACCCCTCCACTTT. Translation: CAISESAQIRGSPLHF.

This chain joins TRBV10-3 and TRBJ2-1, with D possibly TRBD1 on 5 matching bases. Germline V CDR1 and CDR2: ENHRY, SYGVKD. CDR3 length equals 13 residues. The ends were cut back, 9 bases at V and 5 bases at J, with 14 bases in the middle. The CDR3 DNA reads as TGTGCCATAACAGGTTATATCGACAATGAGCAGTTCTTC. Translating it yields CAITGYIDNEQFF.